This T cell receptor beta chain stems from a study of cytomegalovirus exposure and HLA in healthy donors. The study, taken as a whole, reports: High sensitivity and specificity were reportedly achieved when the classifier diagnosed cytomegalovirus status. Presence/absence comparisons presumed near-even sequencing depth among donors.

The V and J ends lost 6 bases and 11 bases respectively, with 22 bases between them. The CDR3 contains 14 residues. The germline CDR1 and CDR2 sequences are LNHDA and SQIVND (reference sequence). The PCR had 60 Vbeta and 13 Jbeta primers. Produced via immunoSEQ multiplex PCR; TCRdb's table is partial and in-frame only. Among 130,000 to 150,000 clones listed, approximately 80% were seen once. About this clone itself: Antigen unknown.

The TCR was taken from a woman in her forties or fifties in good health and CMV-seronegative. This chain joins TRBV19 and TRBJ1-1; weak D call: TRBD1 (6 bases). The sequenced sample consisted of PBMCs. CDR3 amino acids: CASSAPGQIFGAFF. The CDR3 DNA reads TGTGCCAGTAGCGCTCCGGGACAAATATTCGGGGCTTTCTTT.